The present T cell receptor (beta chain) was sequenced within a study of siplizumab effects on memory and regulatory T cells. This table comes from immunoSEQ multiplex PCR, and its TCRdb copy is limited to in-frame clones, with some not included. Here the sample spans some 100,000 clones, more than 85% being singletons. The sample was CD4+ T cells sorted from blood. This sequence was found in a human donor in good health. Some clones in this sample may be carry-over from other donors' samples.

The CDR3 loop is CASSESISQGKAEAFF. CDR3 nucleotides: TGCGCCAGCAGTGAGTCGATATCTCAGGGGAAGGCTGAAGCTTTCTTT. This chain joins TRBV10-2 and TRBJ1-1, with a weak D call TRBD1 (6 bases). The CDR3 loop spans 16 amino acids. Trimming shortened V by 0 bases and J by 6 bases, and 17 bases separated the two germline ends. CDR1 WSHSY and CDR2 SAAADI come from the germline V gene.